Below, 30 T cell receptor beta chains from the same sample are listed, as sequenced in a study of blood T cell repertoires in COVID-19 (dated by TCRdb to 2020 to 2022). Receptor amplification or capture employed the immunoSEQ multiplex PCR assay. What TCRdb holds here is the immuneACCESS table cut down to in-frame rearrangements. Part of the clones is not present; checked against another copy, under half of the missing clones reflect an unresolved V gene, and the others are unexplained. The sample table contains about 130,000 clones; only one count was recorded for around 85% of them. The ten largest clones take up 4.3% of the sample. The sequencing sample was made of peripheral blood. These receptors were collected from a human donor in a cohort sampled during active COVID-19.

The chain links TRBV5-1 to TRBJ1-1; D unresolved. Germline lookup yields CDR1 SGHRS and CDR2 YFSETQ. The CDR3 spans 14 residues. Trimming took off 3 bases at V and 3 bases at J, with 12 bases between the two ends. The CDR3 DNA reads TGCGCCAGCAGCTCGGTCCTGGAGGACACTGAAGCTTTCTTT. It yields the protein CASSSVLEDTEAFF.

J is TRBJ2-2 and V is TRBV2; TRBD2 aligns across 8 bases. CDR3 length: 15 amino acids. Per germline, CDR1 SNHLY and CDR2 FYNNEI. Germline trimming cut 5 bases from V and 6 bases from J; bases unmatched to any gene: 8. As DNA, the CDR3 is TGTGCCAGCAGTCGCCGGACTAGCTCTTCCGGGGAGCTGTTTTTT. It is translated as CASSRRTSSSGELFF.

The J gene is TRBJ1-1, the V gene TRBV6-5; 9 bases fit TRBD1. The germline V gene encodes CDR1 MNHEY and CDR2 SVGAGI. CDR3 length: 15 amino acids. V lost 6 bases, J lost 1 base, and 6 bases stayed unmatched. CDR3 protein: CASSRDRAPNTEAFF. The DNA for the CDR3 is TGTGCCAGCAGCCGGGACAGGGCCCCGAACACTGAAGCTTTCTTT.

The chain links TRBV10-2 to TRBJ2-7, with D maybe TRBD2 (6 bases). The CDR3 has 13 amino acids. Deletions cut 6 bases from V and 2 bases from J, with 11 bases between. CDR1 and CDR2 (germline): WSHSY, SAAADI. The CDR3 loop reads CASRRDATYEQYV. CDR3 nucleotide sequence: TGCGCCAGCAGGCGGGACGCGACCTACGAGCAGTACGTC.

J is TRBJ2-1 and V is TRBV7-2; no clear D gene. The CDR3 covers 15 residues. V gave up 1 base and J gave up 0 bases, with 7 bases separating them. Germline V gene data show CDR1 as SGHTA and CDR2 as FQGNSA. The CDR3 coding sequence is TGTGCCAGCAGCTTAGAACGGAGCTCCTACAATGAGCAGTTCTTC. It specifies CASSLERSSYNEQFF.

This sequence joins TRBV6-2 or TRBV6-3 and TRBJ2-1, with TRBD2 matching 12 bases. V trimming: 4 bases; J trimming: 10 bases; junction bases outside the gene matches: 2. CDR3 length equals 13 residues. Germline-derived CDR1 and CDR2 are MNHEY and SVGEGT. CDR3 in amino acids: CASSFGLAGEQFF. The CDR3, as DNA: TGTGCCAGCAGTTTCGGACTAGCGGGGGAGCAGTTCTTC.

Notes on this clone: At one of its ends the junction is not consistent with the germline gene, which may arise from a read error. Distinct nucleotide sequences in the sample also encode this CDR3. The chain uses TRBV6-6 and TRBJ1-1, with 10 bases lining up with TRBD1. The CDR3 is 17 residues long. Looked up from germline, CDR1 is MNHNY and CDR2 is SVGAGI (reference sequence). The CDR3 DNA follows: TGTGCCAGCAGTCCTCACTCGACAGGGGGCATGGGAACTGAGGCTTTCTTT. Translated: CASSPHSTGGMGTEAFF.

The chain employs TRBV25-1 and TRBJ2-3; TRBD2 aligns across 14 bases. With 6 bases clipped from V and 2 bases from J, the junction kept 10 bases outside the gene matches. CDR1 is MGHDK, CDR2 SYGVNS, per germline. The CDR3 length is 18 residues. This CDR3 is CASREAGLAGAHTDTQYF. CDR3 nucleotides: TGTGCCAGCAGGGAGGCGGGACTAGCGGGAGCGCACACAGATACGCAGTATTTT.

This chain connects TRBV10-3 to TRBJ2-5; 8 nucleotides line up with TRBD2. Germline CDR1 reads ENHRY; CDR2 reads SYGVKD. The CDR3 runs 14 residues. V shed 3 bases, J shed 2 bases, and the junction held 2 bases outside the gene matches. The CDR3 DNA reads as TGTGCCATCAGTGACGGGGGGGCGCAAGAGACCCAGTACTTC. Translated, it gives CAISDGGAQETQYF.

The gene calls are TRBV5-1 and TRBJ1-2; 10 nucleotides match TRBD1. The CDR3 is 15 amino acids. V dropped 4 bases and J dropped 5; count of bases not matched to a gene: 8. Germline V CDR1 and CDR2: SGHRS, YFSETQ. CDR3 sequence reads: CASSPWTGGLYGYTF. The CDR3 bases are TGCGCCAGCAGCCCATGGACAGGGGGTCTGTATGGCTACACCTTC.

This chain connects TRBV19 to TRBJ1-3, with 9 bases fitting TRBD1. The V gene's germline CDR1 is LNHDA and CDR2 SQIVND (reference sequence). After removal of 2 bases from V and 7 bases from J, the junction contained 6 bases not matched to a gene. The CDR3 consists of 15 residues. The CDR3 loop is CASSISAQGANTIYF. The CDR3 region has the DNA TGTGCCAGTAGTATAAGTGCACAGGGGGCCAACACCATATATTTT.

V usage is TRBV12-3 or TRBV12-4 and J usage is TRBJ1-2; D call uncertain. The CDR3 has 13 amino acids. Between the trimmed V and J ends, which lost 5 bases and 4 bases, there was a span of 11 bases. In nucleotides, the CDR3 is TGTGCCAGCAGTCCCCTCCGCGGCTATGGCTACACCTTC. It yields the protein CASSPLRGYGYTF.

This chain joins TRBV7-6 and TRBJ2-7; 7 nucleotides line up with TRBD1. V lost 1 base to trimming and J lost 2 bases; unmatched junction nucleotides: 2. The CDR3 consists of 14 residues. Germline-derived CDR1 and CDR2 are SGHVS and FNYEAQ. CDR3 sequence: CASSLGTGTYEQYF. CDR3 DNA sequence: TGTGCCAGCAGCTTAGGGACAGGTACCTACGAGCAGTACTTC.

The chain has TRBV2 and TRBJ1-2, with TRBD1 matching 9 bases. The CDR3 has 14 amino acids. Germline CDR1 reads SNHLY; CDR2 reads FYNNEI. V lost 2 bases, J lost 8 bases, and 6 bases stayed unmatched. CDR3 sequence (DNA): TGTGCCAGCAGTGAAACCGACAGGGGGGGCGGCTACACCTTC. Translating gives CASSETDRGGGYTF.

This clone was seen only a few times. The CDR3 loop is CASSQGLVSGRFF. DNA of the CDR3: TGCGCCAGCAGCCAAGGCCTCGTCTCGGGAAGGTTCTTC. This chain connects TRBV4-3 to TRBJ2-1; D may be TRBD2 (5 bases). Trimming pared 1 base from V and 15 bases from J, leaving 16 bases between. Germline V gives CDR1 LGHNA, CDR2 YSLEER. CDR3 size: 13 residues.

This chain connects TRBV6-2 or TRBV6-3 to TRBJ2-7; no clear D. CDR1 MNHEY and CDR2 SVGEGT come from the germline V gene. Trimming took off 4 bases at V and 2 bases at J, with 9 bases between the two ends. There are 13 residues in the CDR3. CDR3 loop: CASSFNRAYEQYF. DNA for the CDR3: TGTGCCAGCAGTTTTAACCGCGCCTACGAGCAGTACTTC.

The J gene is TRBJ2-5, the V gene TRBV6-5, with TRBD2 as a possible D gene (5 bases). V was pared by 7 bases and J by 2 bases, with 11 bases between. Germline CDR1 reads MNHEY; CDR2 reads SVGAGI. This CDR3 has 13 residues. CDR3 in DNA: TGTGCCAGCAAGACACCGGGGCAAGAGACCCAGTACTTC. It encodes CASKTPGQETQYF.

CDR3 residues: CATSDSQWAADEQFF. The CDR3 region has the DNA TGTGCCACCAGTGATAGCCAATGGGCCGCCGATGAGCAGTTCTTC. The chain carries TRBV24-1 and TRBJ2-1; unclear D gene. Trimming removed 3 bases at V and 8 bases at J, with 16 bases between. This CDR3 is 15 amino acids long. From germline, CDR1 is KGHDR and CDR2 SFDVKD.

The gene calls are TRBV6-2 or TRBV6-3 and TRBJ1-5, with D unresolved. CDR1 and CDR2 (germline): MNHEY, SVGEGT. The CDR3 has 15 residues. Trimming shortened V by 3 bases and J by 4 bases, and 13 bases separated the two germline ends. DNA for the CDR3: TGTGCCAGCAGTTATGTGGGCGGAGGGAATCAGCCCCAGCATTTT. Translation gives CASSYVGGGNQPQHF.

The chain recombines TRBV2 with TRBJ2-3; D is uncertain. Per germline, CDR1 SNHLY and CDR2 FYNNEI. CDR3 length equals 12 residues. V was trimmed by 2 bases and J by 8 bases, leaving 8 bases between them. CDR3 DNA: TGTGCCAGCAGTGAATATGAGGCTACGCAGTATTTT. The encoded protein is CASSEYEATQYF.

The genes are TRBV4-1 and TRBJ2-1; TRBD2 agrees at 11 bases. V shed 3 bases and J 0 bases; nucleotides not matched to a gene: 13. The CDR3 spans 20 residues. Germline V lookup: CDR1 MGHRA, CDR2 YSYEKL. The CDR3 DNA sequence: TGCGCCAGCAGCCATCCCGGGACTAGCGGAACAATCAGCTCCTACAATGAGCAGTTCTTC. Encoded protein: CASSHPGTSGTISSYNEQFF.

The chain carries TRBV2 and TRBJ1-2; 9 bases match TRBD1. The length of the CDR3 is 13 residues. The germline CDR1 and CDR2 sequences are SNHLY and FYNNEI. Trimming at V came to 6 bases and at J to 7 bases, leaving 6 bases not matched to a gene. The CDR3, as DNA: TGTGCCAGCAGCGGCGGGACAGGGTTTGGCTACACCTTC. Residues: CASSGGTGFGYTF.

The V call is TRBV18, the J call TRBJ1-1, with TRBD1 matching over 8 bases. With V trimmed by 2 bases and J by 4 bases, 3 bases remained unmatched. CDR1 is KGHSH and CDR2 is LQKENI in the germline V gene. The CDR3 extends over 14 amino acids. This CDR3 is CASSPKDRVTEAFF. CDR3 coding DNA: TGTGCCAGCTCACCAAAGGACAGGGTCACTGAAGCTTTCTTT.

There are a few counts of this clone. The chain uses TRBV7-9 and TRBJ2-7, with D uncertain. V lost 4 bases, J lost 3 bases, and 13 bases lay in between. The CDR3 extends over 14 amino acids. Germline-derived CDR1 and CDR2 are SEHNR and FQNEAQ (reference sequence). The CDR3 bases are TGTGCCAGCAGCTCATCTACCGTATACTACGAGCAGTACGTC. Protein product: CASSSSTVYYEQYV.

The chain has TRBV5-1 and TRBJ2-3; D may be TRBD2 (6 bases). V lost 1 base and J 4 bases, leaving 13 bases between the germline ends. Germline CDR1 reads SGHRS; CDR2 reads YFSETQ. CDR3 size: 15 residues. This chain's CDR3 is CASSLSGSRADTQYF. The CDR3 DNA reads TGCGCCAGCAGCTTGTCCGGGAGTAGGGCAGATACGCAGTATTTT. Full variable domain (outside the CDR3, taken from reference TRBV5-1 and TRBJ2-3): KAGVTQTPRYLIKTRGQQVTLSCSPISGHRSVSWYQQTPGQGLQFLFEYFSETQRNKGNFPGRFSGRQFSNSRSEMNVSTLELGDSALYLCASSLSGSRADTQYFGPGTRLTVL.

This clone was seen once. The J gene is TRBJ2-2, the V gene TRBV19; D is perhaps TRBD2 (6 bases). This CDR3 has 18 amino acids. Germline CDR1 and CDR2: LNHDA and SQIVND (reference sequence). V was pared by 3 bases and J by 4 bases, with 21 bases between. The DNA of the CDR3 is TGTGCCAGTAGTATTGGTACACCCGCTGTCGGGGGCACCGGGGAGCTGTTTTTT. Translation gives CASSIGTPAVGGTGELFF.

The chain employs TRBV27 and TRBJ1-2; 11 bases map to TRBD1. CDR3 length: 15 amino acids. CDR1 and CDR2 (germline): MNHEY, SMNVEV (reference sequence). V dropped 5 bases and J dropped 4; count of bases not matched to a gene: 6. Here the CDR3 reads CASSLGQGAGYGYTF. The CDR3, as DNA: TGTGCCAGCAGTCTCGGACAGGGGGCGGGCTATGGCTACACCTTC.

The CDR3 coding sequence is TGTGCTAGTGGTTTGGTACGGAGGGGGCTCCTGCAGGGGGACACAGATACGCAGTATTTT. It yields the protein CASGLVRRGLLQGDTDTQYF. This chain links TRBV12-5 with TRBJ2-3; possibly TRBD1 for D (7 bases). Germline V gene data show CDR1 as LGHNT and CDR2 as FRNRAP. This CDR3 spans 20 amino acids. Deletions cut 0 bases from V and 2 bases from J, with 24 bases between.

The rearrangement joins TRBV5-1 to TRBJ1-4, with 9 bases fitting TRBD1. CDR1 is SGHRS and CDR2 is YFSETQ in the germline V gene. V dropped 4 bases and J dropped 8; count of bases not matched to a gene: 6. The CDR3 is made up of 14 amino acids. The CDR3 bases are TGCGCCAGCAGCCCCTCCGGACAGGGGGAAAAACTGTTTTTT. Translated, it gives CASSPSGQGEKLFF.

The chain combines TRBV6-5 with TRBJ1-2; a weak D match, TRBD1 (6 bases). CDR3 length: 13 residues. CDR1 is MNHEY and CDR2 is SVGAGI in the germline V gene. Trimming stripped 6 bases from V and 7 bases from J, with 15 bases between. In DNA, the CDR3 is TGTGCCAGCAGCGGCGGGGGGGCTACTGGCTACACCTTC. Encoded protein: CASSGGGATGYTF.